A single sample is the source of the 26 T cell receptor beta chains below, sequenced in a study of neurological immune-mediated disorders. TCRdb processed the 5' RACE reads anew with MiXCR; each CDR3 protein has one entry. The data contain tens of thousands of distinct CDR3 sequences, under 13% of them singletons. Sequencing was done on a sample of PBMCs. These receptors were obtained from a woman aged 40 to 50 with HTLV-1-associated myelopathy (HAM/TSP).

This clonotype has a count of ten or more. This chain's CDR3 is CASSRERGGRSEQFF. CDR3 DNA sequence: TGTGCCAGCAGCCGGGAGCGGGGGGGTAGAAGTGAGCAGTTCTTC. The genes are TRBV7-2 and TRBJ2-1; TRBD2 matches 10 bases. The ends lost 5 bases at V and 9 bases at J; junction bases unmatched: 10. This CDR3 is built from 15 residues. From germline, CDR1 is SGHTA and CDR2 FQGNSA.

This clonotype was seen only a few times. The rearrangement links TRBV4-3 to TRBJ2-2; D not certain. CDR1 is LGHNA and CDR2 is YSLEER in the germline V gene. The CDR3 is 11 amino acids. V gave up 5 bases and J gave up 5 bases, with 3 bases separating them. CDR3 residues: CASSTTGELFF. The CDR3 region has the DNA TGCGCCAGCAGCACTACCGGGGAGCTGTTTTTT.

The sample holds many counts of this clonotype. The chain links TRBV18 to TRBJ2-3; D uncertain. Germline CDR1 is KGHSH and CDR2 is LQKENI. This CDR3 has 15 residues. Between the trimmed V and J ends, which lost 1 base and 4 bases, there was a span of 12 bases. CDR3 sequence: CASSPLLPEADTQYF. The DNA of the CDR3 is TGTGCCAGCTCACCACTACTTCCTGAAGCAGATACGCAGTATTTT.

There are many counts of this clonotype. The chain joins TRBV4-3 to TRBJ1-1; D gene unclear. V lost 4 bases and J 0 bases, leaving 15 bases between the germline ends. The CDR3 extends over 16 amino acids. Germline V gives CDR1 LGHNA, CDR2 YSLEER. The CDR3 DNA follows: TGCGCCAGCAGCCCAGAGGTATTTTCCATGAACACTGAAGCTTTCTTT. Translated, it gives CASSPEVFSMNTEAFF.

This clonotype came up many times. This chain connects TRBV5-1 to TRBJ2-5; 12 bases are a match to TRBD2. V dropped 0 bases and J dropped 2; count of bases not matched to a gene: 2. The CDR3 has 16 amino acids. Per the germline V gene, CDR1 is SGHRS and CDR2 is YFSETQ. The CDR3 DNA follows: TGCGCCAGCAGCTTGGGACTAGCGGGGGCACAAGAGACCCAGTACTTC. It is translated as CASSLGLAGAQETQYF.

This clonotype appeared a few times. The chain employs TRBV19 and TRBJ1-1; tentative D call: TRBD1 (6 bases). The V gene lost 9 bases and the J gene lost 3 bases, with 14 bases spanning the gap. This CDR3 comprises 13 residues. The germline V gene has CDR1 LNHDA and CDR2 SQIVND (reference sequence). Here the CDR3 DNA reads TGTGCCAGCAGAACAGGGTTGGACACTGAAGCTTTCTTT. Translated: CASRTGLDTEAFF. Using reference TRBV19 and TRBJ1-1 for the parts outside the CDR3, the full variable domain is DGGITQSPKYLFRKEGQNVTLSCEQNLNHDAMYWYRQDPGQGLRLIYYSQIVNDFQKGDIAEGYSVSREKKESFPLTVTSAQKNPTAFYLCASRTGLDTEAFFGQGTRLTVV.

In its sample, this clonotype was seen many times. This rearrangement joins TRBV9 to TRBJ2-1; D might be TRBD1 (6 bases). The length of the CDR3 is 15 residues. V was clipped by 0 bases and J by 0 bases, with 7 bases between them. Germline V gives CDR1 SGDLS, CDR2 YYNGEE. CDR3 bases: TGTGCCAGCAGCGTAGTAGGGGGCTCCTACAATGAGCAGTTCTTC. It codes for CASSVVGGSYNEQFF.

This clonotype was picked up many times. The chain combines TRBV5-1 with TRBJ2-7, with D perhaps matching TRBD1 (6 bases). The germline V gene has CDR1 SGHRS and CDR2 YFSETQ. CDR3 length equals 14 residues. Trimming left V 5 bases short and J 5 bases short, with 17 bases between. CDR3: CASSPSGTRHEQYF. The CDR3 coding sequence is TGCGCCAGCAGTCCCTCGGGGACAAGGCACGAGCAGTACTTC.

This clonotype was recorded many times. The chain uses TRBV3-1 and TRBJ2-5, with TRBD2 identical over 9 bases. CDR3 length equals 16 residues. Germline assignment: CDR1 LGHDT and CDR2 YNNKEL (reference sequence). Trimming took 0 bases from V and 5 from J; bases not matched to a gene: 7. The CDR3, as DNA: TGTGCCAGCAGCCAAGACGGCGGGGGGGCCCTCGAGACCCAGTACTTC. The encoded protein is CASSQDGGGALETQYF.

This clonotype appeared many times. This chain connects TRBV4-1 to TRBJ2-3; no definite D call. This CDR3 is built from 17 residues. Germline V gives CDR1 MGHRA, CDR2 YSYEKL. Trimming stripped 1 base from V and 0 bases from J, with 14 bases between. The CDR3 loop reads CASSQVGLRLSTDTQYF. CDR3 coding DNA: TGCGCCAGCAGCCAAGTCGGCCTGCGGCTTAGCACAGATACGCAGTATTTT.

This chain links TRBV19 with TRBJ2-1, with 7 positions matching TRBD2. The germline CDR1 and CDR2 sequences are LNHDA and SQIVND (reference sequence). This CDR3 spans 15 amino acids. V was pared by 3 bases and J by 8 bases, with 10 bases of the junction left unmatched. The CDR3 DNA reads TGTGCCAGTAGTATTTCGGTGGGGAGGGCCTATGAGCAGTTCTTC. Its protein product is CASSISVGRAYEQFF.

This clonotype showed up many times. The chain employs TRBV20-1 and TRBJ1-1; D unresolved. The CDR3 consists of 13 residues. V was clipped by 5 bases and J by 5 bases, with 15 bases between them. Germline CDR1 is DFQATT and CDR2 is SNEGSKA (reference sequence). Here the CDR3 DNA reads TGCAGTGCTCATCTCATCGGTTCGACTGAAGCTTTCTTT. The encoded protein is CSAHLIGSTEAFF.

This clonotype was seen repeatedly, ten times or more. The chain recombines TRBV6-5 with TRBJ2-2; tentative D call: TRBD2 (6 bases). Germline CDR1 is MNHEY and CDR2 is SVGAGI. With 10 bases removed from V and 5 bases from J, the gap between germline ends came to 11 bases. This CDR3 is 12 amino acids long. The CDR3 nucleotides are TGTGCCACCAACCGGGAGACCGGGGAGCTGTTTTTT. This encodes CATNRETGELFF.

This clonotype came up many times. The CDR3 here is CSARSLVAPFLYNEQFF. The DNA for the CDR3 is TGCAGTGCTAGATCCTTGGTAGCGCCATTCCTTTACAATGAGCAGTTCTTC. This chain connects TRBV20-1 to TRBJ2-1; D perhaps matches TRBD2 (5 bases). The CDR3 spans 17 residues. Trimming took 2 bases from V and 4 from J, leaving 21 bases between them. Germline-derived CDR1 and CDR2 are DFQATT and SNEGSKA (reference sequence).

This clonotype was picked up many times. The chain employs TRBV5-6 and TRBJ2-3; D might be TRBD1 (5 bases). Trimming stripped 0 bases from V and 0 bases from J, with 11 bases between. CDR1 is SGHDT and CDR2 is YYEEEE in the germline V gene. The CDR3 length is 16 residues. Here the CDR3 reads CASSLVPGQSTDTQYF. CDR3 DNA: TGTGCCAGCAGCTTGGTCCCAGGGCAAAGCACAGATACGCAGTATTTT.

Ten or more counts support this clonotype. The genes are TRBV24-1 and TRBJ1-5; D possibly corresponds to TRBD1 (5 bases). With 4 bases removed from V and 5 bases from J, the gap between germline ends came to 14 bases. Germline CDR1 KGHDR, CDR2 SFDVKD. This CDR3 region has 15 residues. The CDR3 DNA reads TGTGCCACCAGTGAGCTAATTGACAGCCATCAGCCCCAGCATTTT. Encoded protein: CATSELIDSHQPQHF.

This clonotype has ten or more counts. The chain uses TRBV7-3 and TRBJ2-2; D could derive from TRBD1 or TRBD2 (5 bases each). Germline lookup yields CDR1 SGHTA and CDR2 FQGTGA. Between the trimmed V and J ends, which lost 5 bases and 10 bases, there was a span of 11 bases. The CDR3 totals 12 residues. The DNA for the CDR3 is TGTGCCAGCAGCCTCCGGGACCTGGAGCTGTTTTTT. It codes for CASSLRDLELFF.

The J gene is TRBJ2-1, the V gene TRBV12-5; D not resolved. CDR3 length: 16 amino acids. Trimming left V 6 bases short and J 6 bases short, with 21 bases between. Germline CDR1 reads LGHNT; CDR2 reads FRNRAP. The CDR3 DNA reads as TGTGCTAGTGGCCCCCTCTGGGGAAAGTCTAGCAATGAGCAGTTCTTC. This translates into CASGPLWGKSSNEQFF.

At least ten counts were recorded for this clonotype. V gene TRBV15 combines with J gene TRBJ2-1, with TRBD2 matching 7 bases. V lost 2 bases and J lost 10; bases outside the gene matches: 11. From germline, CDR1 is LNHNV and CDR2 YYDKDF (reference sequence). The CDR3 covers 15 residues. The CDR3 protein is CATSRTPWGGDEQFF. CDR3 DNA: TGTGCCACCAGCAGAACCCCCTGGGGGGGGGACGAGCAGTTCTTC.

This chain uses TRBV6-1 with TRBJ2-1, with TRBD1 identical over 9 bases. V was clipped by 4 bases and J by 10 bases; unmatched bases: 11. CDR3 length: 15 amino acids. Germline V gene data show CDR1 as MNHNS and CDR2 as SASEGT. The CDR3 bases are TGTGCCAGCAGTGCCCACCGACAGGGGGGACACGAGCAGTTCTTC. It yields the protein CASSAHRQGGHEQFF.

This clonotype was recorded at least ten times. CDR3 DNA sequence: TGCAGTGCCGCAAGACGGGGGACTGAAGCTTTCTTT. It yields the protein CSAARRGTEAFF. The gene calls are TRBV20-1 and TRBJ1-1, with D possibly being TRBD1 (5 bases). CDR1 DFQATT and CDR2 SNEGSKA come from the germline V gene (reference sequence). The length of the CDR3 is 12 residues. V was trimmed by 6 bases and J by 5 bases, leaving 13 bases between them.

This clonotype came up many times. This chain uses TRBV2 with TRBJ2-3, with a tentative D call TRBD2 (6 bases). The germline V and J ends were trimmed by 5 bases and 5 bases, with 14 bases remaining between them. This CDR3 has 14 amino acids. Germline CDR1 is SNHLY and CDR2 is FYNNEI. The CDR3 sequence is CASSYSGRRDTQYF. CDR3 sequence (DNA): TGTGCCAGCAGTTACAGCGGGCGTCGAGATACGCAGTATTTT.

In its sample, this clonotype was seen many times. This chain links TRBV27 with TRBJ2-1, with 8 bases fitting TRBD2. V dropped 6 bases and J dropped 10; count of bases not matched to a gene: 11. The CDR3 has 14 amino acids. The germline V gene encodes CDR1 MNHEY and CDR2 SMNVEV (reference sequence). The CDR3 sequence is CASREAGVLGEQFF. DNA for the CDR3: TGTGCCAGCAGGGAAGCGGGGGTACTTGGCGAGCAGTTCTTC.

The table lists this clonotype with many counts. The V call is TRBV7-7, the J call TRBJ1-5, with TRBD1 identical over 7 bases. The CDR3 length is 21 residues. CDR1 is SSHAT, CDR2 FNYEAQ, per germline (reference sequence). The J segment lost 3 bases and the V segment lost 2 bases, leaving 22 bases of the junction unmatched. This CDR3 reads CASSLIVSPRPDRVVNQPQHF. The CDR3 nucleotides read TGTGCCAGCAGCTTAATTGTCTCCCCACGCCCAGACAGGGTGGTCAATCAGCCCCAGCATTTT.

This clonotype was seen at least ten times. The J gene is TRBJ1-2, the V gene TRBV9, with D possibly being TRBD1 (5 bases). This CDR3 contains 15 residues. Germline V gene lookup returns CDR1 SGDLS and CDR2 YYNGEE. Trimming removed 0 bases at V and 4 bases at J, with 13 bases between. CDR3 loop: CASSVGPGESYGYTF. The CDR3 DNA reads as TGTGCCAGCAGCGTAGGGCCGGGGGAGAGCTATGGCTACACCTTC.

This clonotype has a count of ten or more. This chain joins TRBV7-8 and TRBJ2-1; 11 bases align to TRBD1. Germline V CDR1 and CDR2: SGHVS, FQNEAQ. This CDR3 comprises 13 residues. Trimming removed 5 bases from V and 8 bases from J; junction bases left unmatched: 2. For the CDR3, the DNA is TGTGCCAGCAGCGGGGGACAGGGGGATGAGCAGTTCTTC. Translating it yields CASSGGQGDEQFF. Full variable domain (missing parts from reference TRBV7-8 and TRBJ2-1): GAGVSQSPRYKVAKRGQDVALRCDPISGHVSLFWYQQALGQGPEFLTYFQNEAQLDKSGLPSDRFFAERPEGSVSTLKIQRTQQEDSAVYLCASSGGQGDEQFFGPGTRLTVL.